The present TCR beta chain was sequenced within a study of CXCR3-negative and CXCR3-positive naive CD8 T cells. Study results and limitations: Each naive subset displayed comparably high diversity, whereas memory CD8+ cells displayed much lower diversity. Naive subsets did not differ in surface CD5, and the authors estimated TCR strength using properties of the TRB CDR3. TRBV-TRBJ usage was alike in naive CXCR3-negative and CXCR3-positive cells but differed in memory cells.

To note about this clonotype: Its antigen is not known.

The germline V gene encodes CDR1 SGHTA and CDR2 FQGTGA. The CDR3 runs 13 residues. All TRB cDNA libraries came from 5' RACE performed with UMI labels. TCRdb reworked the 5' RACE reads into one entry per CDR3 protein, no DNA. The sample features 75,000 to 100,000 distinct CDR3 sequences, with about 1.4% in its top ten. Material: naive CXCR3- CD8+ T cells from blood. Subset reported: CD45RO-CCR7+CD27+CD95- naive CD8+ T cells lacking CXCR3 (TNR3-). This receptor was taken from a human donor in good health. Some clones in this sample may be carry-over from other donors' samples. V and J are TRBV7-3 and TRBJ2-7; TCRdb reports TRBD2, a call that lacks DNA to check it against. The CDR3 region is CASSSLSGSEQYF. Full variable domain (rest looked up from reference TRBV7-3 and TRBJ2-7): GAGVSQTPSNKVTEKGKYVELRCDPISGHTALYWYRQSLGQGPEFLIYFQGTGAADDSGLPNDRFFAVRPEGSVSTLKIQRTERGDSAVYLCASSSLSGSEQYFGPGTRLTVT.